These 4 T cell receptor beta chains were sequenced from one sample in a study of blood T cell repertoires in COVID-19. TCRdb's table, derived via immunoSEQ multiplex PCR, lists solely in-frame clones and lacks some. The sample has 410,000 or so clones, about nine tenths seen once. Sequences were obtained from peripheral blood. These receptors all come from a woman in her 30s with active or convalescent COVID-19.

V gene TRBV12-5 combines with J gene TRBJ1-1, with D unresolved. CDR1 is LGHNT and CDR2 is FRNRAP in the germline V gene. The V end lost 5 bases, the J end lost 7 bases, and 11 bases lay between the germline ends. The CDR3 has 12 residues. The CDR3 reads CASGPAGIEAFF. DNA for the CDR3: TGTGCTAGTGGTCCAGCCGGGATTGAAGCTTTCTTT.

The chain couples TRBV7-2 to TRBJ2-2, with D maybe TRBD1 (5 bases). Germline-derived CDR1 and CDR2 are SGHTA and FQGNSA. The V gene lost 3 bases and the J gene lost 6 bases, with 11 bases spanning the gap. This CDR3 spans 14 amino acids. The CDR3 nucleotides are TGTGCCAGCAGCTTCGCCCAGGGCGCCGGGGAGCTGTTTTTT. Its translation is CASSFAQGAGELFF.

The chain is built from TRBV5-5 and TRBJ2-7; 10 nucleotides match TRBD2. The V gene's germline CDR1 is SGHKS and CDR2 YYEKEE (reference sequence). This CDR3 comprises 17 residues. V was pared by 5 bases and J by 6 bases, with 17 bases of the junction left unmatched. The CDR3, as DNA: TGTGCCAGCAGTCCCATCCCACGAAGCGGGAGGGCCCTCGAGCAGTACTTC. Amino acid sequence: CASSPIPRSGRALEQYF. The full variable domain, completed using reference TRBV5-5 and TRBJ2-7, is DAGVTQSPTHLIKTRGQQVTLRCSPISGHKSVSWYQQVLGQGPQFIFQYYEKEERGRGNFPDRFSARQFPNYSSELNVNALLLGDSALYLCASSPIPRSGRALEQYFGPGTRLTVT.

V and J are TRBV5-1 and TRBJ1-1, with D possibly TRBD1 on 5 matching bases. Germline lookup yields CDR1 SGHRS and CDR2 YFSETQ. The CDR3 contains 12 residues. Trimming left V 2 bases short and J 7 bases short, with 9 bases between. Written as DNA, the CDR3 is TGCGCCAGCAGCTTTGTGCAGGGTGAAGCTTTCTTT. It codes for CASSFVQGEAFF.